The clone carrying this T cell receptor (beta chain) was seen many times. No antigen is known for it. The TCR beta CDR3 regions underwent amplification from RNA transcripts. The first-round RT-PCR employed HTBI primers together with the Qiagen OneStep RT-PCR kit. A multiplex PCR was then performed as the second round. Each CDR3 protein gets one entry after TCRdb re-called the multiplex PCR reads with MiXCR. The sample has hundreds of thousands of distinct CDR3 sequences; roughly 20% are singletons. The sample is drawn from a study of Graves' ophthalmopathy and Graves' hyperthyroidism. Study-level information: Investigators collected peripheral blood at initial diagnosis, before any treatment was given. Regarding the study as a whole: Thyroid clonotypes that were expanded above 0.001 frequency mostly also appeared in blood.

Germline CDR1 reads SQVTM; CDR2 reads ANQGSEA. The germline V and J ends were trimmed by 3 bases and 8 bases, with 19 bases remaining between them. This CDR3 spans 14 amino acids. Orbital computed tomography and thyroid ultrasound, along with TRAb, serum thyroxine and clinical symptoms, underpinned diagnosis. The J gene is TRBJ1-2, the V gene TRBV29-1; D is unresolved. The receptor was derived from a woman aged 18 to 35 with stable Graves' hyperthyroidism. Some clones in this sample may be carry-over from other donors' samples. Source material: peripheral blood. The CDR3: CSVDGLAVPRGYTF. CDR3 bases: TGCAGCGTTGACGGGTTGGCGGTCCCGCGGGGCTACACCTTC.